The T cell receptor (beta chain) under discussion was sequenced for a study of cytomegalovirus exposure and HLA in healthy donors. Study-level results: No immune exposure information besides CMV serostatus was available. What a later analysis reportedly showed was that an Asian-associated ancestry cluster had fewer N-insertions than the roughly 670-donor mean. Researchers catalogued under 200 TCR beta chains as cytomegalovirus-associated. V- and J-gene trimming in TCR beta was tied to a missense DCLRE1C variant by an analysis performed later.

This clone appeared a few times. Its antigen is still unknown. Both 60 Vbeta primers and 13 Jbeta primers went into the PCR. Profiled with immunoSEQ multiplex PCR; TCRdb holds only in-frame clones, not every one. Counted here are approximately 76,000 clones, around three quarters occurring once; the ten biggest clones make up about 2.3%. The CDR3 consists of 15 residues. With V trimmed by 0 bases and J by 4 bases, 5 bases remained unmatched. The germline V gene has CDR1 SGHRS and CDR2 YFSETQ. This receptor was taken from a young man in good health and CMV-seronegative. This chain uses TRBV5-1 with TRBJ1-1, with 8 bases aligning to TRBD1. The source material was PBMCs. This CDR3 is CASSLGATGATEAFF. The CDR3, as DNA: TGCGCCAGCAGCTTGGGAGCGACAGGGGCCACTGAAGCTTTCTTT. The full variable domain, with the rest looked up from reference TRBV5-1 and TRBJ1-1, is KAGVTQTPRYLIKTRGQQVTLSCSPISGHRSVSWYQQTPGQGLQFLFEYFSETQRNKGNFPGRFSGRQFSNSRSEMNVSTLELGDSALYLCASSLGATGATEAFFGQGTRLTVV.